The present entry profiles one T cell receptor (beta chain) with its context. The PCR had 60 Vbeta and 13 Jbeta primers. The repertoire was sequenced with immunoSEQ multiplex PCR; TCRdb's copy has only in-frame clones and lacks some. Of roughly 100,000 clones listed, about 75% are singletons. The data are from a study of cytomegalovirus exposure and HLA in healthy donors. Whole-study context: As released early, the data held about 85 million unique TCRs from HLA-typed donors.

The V and J ends lost 5 bases and 7 bases, in that order; junction bases with no gene match: 5. Germline lookup yields CDR1 SEHNR and CDR2 FQNEAQ (reference sequence). This CDR3 has 14 residues. The sequence came from a man aged 60 to 75 in good health and CMV-seropositive. Sequencing used PBMCs. The chain links TRBV7-9 to TRBJ1-6, with TRBD1 matching over 7 bases. CDR3: CASSMGQLNSPLHF. The CDR3 nucleotides read TGTGCCAGCAGCATGGGACAGCTCAATTCACCCCTCCACTTT.